This T cell receptor beta chain was recovered during a study of siplizumab effects on memory and regulatory T cells. Study-wide points: Siplizumab conditions gave an average of around 64% Treg-derived mappable alloreactive CD4+ clones, versus 25% to 30% for controls.

Remarks on this clone: Its antigen is not known.

V dropped 3 bases and J dropped 11 bases, with 15 bases sitting between them. In germline, CDR1 is SGHNT, CDR2 YYREEE (reference sequence). The length of the CDR3 is 14 residues. Sequencing used immunoSEQ multiplex PCR; TCRdb keeps in-frame clones, though not all of them. Among approximately 110,000 clones listed, 90% to 95% were seen once. The chain carries TRBV5-4 and TRBJ1-6; perhaps TRBD1 as D (5 bases). This receptor was identified in a human donor in good health. Input material: Tregs sorted from blood. CDR3: CASSWGSEITPLHF. The CDR3 DNA sequence: TGTGCCAGCAGCTGGGGGTCCGAGATTACACCCCTCCACTTT.